This T cell receptor (beta chain) originates from a study of T cells in Graves' hyperthyroidism and ophthalmopathy. Findings of the study overall: Before onset, by a median of around six months, the model predicted ophthalmopathy.

With respect to this clonotype: What it recognizes is unknown.

Amplified regions were TCR beta CDR3 sequences from RNA transcripts. First-round RT-PCR targeting the TCR CDR3 was performed with the HTBI primer set. TCRdb itself ran the multiplex PCR reads through MiXCR, one entry per CDR3 protein. The table records hundreds of thousands of distinct CDR3 sequences, about a third of them present only once. V was cut by 6 bases and J by 7 bases, with 16 bases left in between. The CDR3 has 15 amino acids. Germline V CDR1 and CDR2: SGHVS, FQNEAQ. The chain joins TRBV7-8 to TRBJ1-6; tentatively, D is TRBD1 (6 bases). This sequence was found in a woman aged 40 to 50 with Graves' hyperthyroidism. The sequenced sample was blood. The CDR3 loop is CASSESGAGNSPLHF. In DNA, the CDR3 is TGTGCCAGCAGTGAATCGGGGGCGGGGAATTCACCCCTCCACTTT. Variable domain in full (rest from reference TRBV7-8 and TRBJ1-6): GAGVSQSPRYKVAKRGQDVALRCDPISGHVSLFWYQQALGQGPEFLTYFQNEAQLDKSGLPSDRFFAERPEGSVSTLKIQRTQQEDSAVYLCASSESGAGNSPLHFGNGTRLTVT.